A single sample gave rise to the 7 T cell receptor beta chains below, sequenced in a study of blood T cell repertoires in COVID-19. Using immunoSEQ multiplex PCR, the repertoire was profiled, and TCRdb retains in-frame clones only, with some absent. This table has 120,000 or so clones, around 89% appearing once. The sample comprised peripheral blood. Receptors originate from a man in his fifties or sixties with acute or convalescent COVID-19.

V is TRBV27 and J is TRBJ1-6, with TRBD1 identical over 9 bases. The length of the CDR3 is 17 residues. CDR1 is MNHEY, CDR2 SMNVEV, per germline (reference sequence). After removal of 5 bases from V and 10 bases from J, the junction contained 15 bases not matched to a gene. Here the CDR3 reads CASSTGTGLGRGSPLHF. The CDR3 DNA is TGTGCCAGCAGTACCGGGACAGGGCTGGGGAGAGGATCACCCCTCCACTTT.

The CDR3 nucleotides read TGTGCCAGCAGCACATCCAGGGGCCCGGGGCAATTAAGTAACTATGGCTACACCTTC. This codes for CASSTSRGPGQLSNYGYTF. The rearrangement joins TRBV5-8 to TRBJ1-2, with a possible D match to TRBD1 (6 bases). From germline, CDR1 is SGHTS and CDR2 YDEGEE. The CDR3 is 19 amino acids. Trimming pared 4 bases from V and 1 base from J, leaving 26 bases between.

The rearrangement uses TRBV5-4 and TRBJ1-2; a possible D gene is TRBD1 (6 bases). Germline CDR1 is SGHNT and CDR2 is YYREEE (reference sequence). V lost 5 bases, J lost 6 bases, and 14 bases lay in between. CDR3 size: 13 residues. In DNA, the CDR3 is TGTGCCAGCAGTATTACAGGGTCCAATGGCTACACCTTC. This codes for CASSITGSNGYTF.

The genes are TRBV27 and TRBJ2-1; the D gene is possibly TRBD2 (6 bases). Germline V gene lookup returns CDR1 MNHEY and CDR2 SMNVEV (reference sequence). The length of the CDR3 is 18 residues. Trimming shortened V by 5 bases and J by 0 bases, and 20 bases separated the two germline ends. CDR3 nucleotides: TGTGCCAGCAGTCTTCTGGGTATAGCGGTCCTCTCCTACAATGAGCAGTTCTTC. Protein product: CASSLLGIAVLSYNEQFF.

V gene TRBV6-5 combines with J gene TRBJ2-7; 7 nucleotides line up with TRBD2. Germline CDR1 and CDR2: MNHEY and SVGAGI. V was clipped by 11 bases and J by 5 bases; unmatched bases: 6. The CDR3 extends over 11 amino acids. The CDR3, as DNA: TGTGCCTCCTCCCGGGAGGACGAGCAGTACTTC. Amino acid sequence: CASSREDEQYF.

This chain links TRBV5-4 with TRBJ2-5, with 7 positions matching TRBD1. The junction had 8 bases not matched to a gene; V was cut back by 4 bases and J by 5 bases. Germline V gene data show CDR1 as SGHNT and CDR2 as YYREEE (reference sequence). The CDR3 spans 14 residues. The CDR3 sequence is CASSIRTGQETQYF. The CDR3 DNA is TGTGCCAGCAGCATCCGGACAGGACAGGAGACCCAGTACTTC.

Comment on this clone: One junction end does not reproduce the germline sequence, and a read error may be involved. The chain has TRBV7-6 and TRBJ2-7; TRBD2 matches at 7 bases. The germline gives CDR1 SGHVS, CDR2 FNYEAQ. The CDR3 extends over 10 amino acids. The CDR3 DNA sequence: TGTGCCAGCAGCCTGGGGGGGAAGGACTTC. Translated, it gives CASSLGGKDF. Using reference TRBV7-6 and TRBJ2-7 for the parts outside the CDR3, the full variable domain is GAGVSQSPRYKVTKRGQDVALRCDPISGHVSLYWYRQALGQGPEFLTYFNYEAQQDKSGLPNDRFSAERPEGSISTLTIQRTEQRDSAMYRCASSLGGKDFGPGTRLTVT.